Shown below are 27 T cell receptor beta chains from a single sample sequenced in a study of memory CD4+ T cells and cytomegalovirus serostatus. The sort gate was single viable CD3+CD4+CD8-CD45RO+ cells for memory CD4+ T cells. Assay used: immunoSEQ multiplex PCR; TCRdb lists only in-frame clones, some missing. The sample consists of about 44,000 clones, over 65% of them appearing once. The sample taken for sequencing was memory CD4+ T cells from blood. The receptors stem from an adult in good health and CMV-seronegative.

The chain recombines TRBV28 with TRBJ2-1; 8 nucleotides line up with TRBD2. The J segment lost 1 base and the V segment lost 6 bases, leaving 8 bases of the junction unmatched. The CDR3 sequence is 16 residues long. The V gene's germline CDR1 is MDHEN and CDR2 SYDVKM. This CDR3 reads CASRTGGPSSYNEQFF. CDR3 DNA: TGTGCCAGCAGGACGGGGGGGCCCTCATCCTACAATGAGCAGTTCTTC.

This chain connects TRBV19 to TRBJ1-2; 8 bases align to TRBD1. The V segment lost 2 bases and the J segment 3 bases; nucleotides outside the gene matches: 8. Germline V lookup: CDR1 LNHDA, CDR2 SQIVND (reference sequence). This CDR3 contains 16 residues. The CDR3 reads CASSIQGARIYYGYTF. For the CDR3, the DNA is TGTGCCAGTAGTATACAGGGGGCGCGGATTTACTATGGCTACACCTTC.

This clone was counted between two and nine times. The genes are TRBV6-5 and TRBJ2-7; 8 bases are shared with TRBD1. The V gene's germline CDR1 is MNHEY and CDR2 SVGAGI. The CDR3 is 15 amino acids. Trimming took 5 bases from V and 2 from J; bases not matched to a gene: 8. The CDR3 spells CASSPTGTGPYEQYF. The DNA for the CDR3 is TGTGCCAGCAGTCCGACCGGGACAGGCCCCTACGAGCAGTACTTC.

The chain links TRBV7-9 to TRBJ2-3; D ambiguous. Germline CDR1 and CDR2: SEHNR and FQNEAQ (reference sequence). This CDR3 comprises 16 residues. V shed 4 bases and J shed 5 bases, with 19 bases lying between them. The CDR3 loop reads CASSYPPAGLVDTQYF. The CDR3 nucleotides read TGTGCCAGCAGCTACCCACCTGCTGGGTTGGTAGATACGCAGTATTTT. Complete variable domain (other parts from reference TRBV7-9 and TRBJ2-3): DTGVSQNPRHKITKRGQNVTFRCDPISEHNRLYWYRQTLGQGPEFLTYFQNEAQLEKSRLLSDRFSAERPKGSFSTLEIQRTEQGDSAMYLCASSYPPAGLVDTQYFGPGTRLTVL.

The chain employs TRBV7-9 and TRBJ2-2; possibly TRBD1 for D (6 bases). Trimming left V 5 bases short and J 7 bases short, with 17 bases between. From germline, CDR1 is SEHNR and CDR2 FQNEAQ (reference sequence). This CDR3 region has 15 residues. The CDR3 reads CASSSHRDKGGELFF. Written as DNA, the CDR3 is TGTGCCAGCAGCAGCCACAGGGATAAAGGCGGGGAGCTGTTTTTT.

Notes on this clone: Germline is not matched at one junction end, which may reflect a read error. This sequence joins TRBV7-8 and TRBJ1-2; a possible D gene is TRBD1 (5 bases). CDR1 and CDR2 (germline): SGHVS, FQNEAQ. The length of the CDR3 is 16 residues. CDR3 loop: CASSLMGGVTNYGYIF. The CDR3 nucleotides are TGTGCCAGCAGCTTAATGGGGGGTGTTACTAACTATGGCTACATCTTC.

This chain links TRBV6-5 with TRBJ1-1; 8 bases are shared with TRBD1. The trim removed 6 bases at V and 4 bases at J, leaving 7 bases unmatched. The CDR3 spans 14 residues. Germline V gene data show CDR1 as MNHEY and CDR2 as SVGAGI. CDR3 residues: CASSQGAMFTEAFF. The DNA of the CDR3 is TGTGCCAGCAGCCAGGGGGCCATGTTCACTGAAGCTTTCTTT.

The rearrangement joins TRBV2 to TRBJ1-5; D gene ambiguous. Germline lookup yields CDR1 SNHLY and CDR2 FYNNEI. The CDR3 is 15 residues long. Trimming left V 6 bases short and J 0 bases short, with 12 bases between. The CDR3 loop reads CASRETDFSNQPQHF. The CDR3 region has the DNA TGTGCCAGCAGGGAGACTGATTTTAGCAATCAGCCCCAGCATTTT.

The chain combines TRBV10-3 with TRBJ2-5, with TRBD2 identical over 8 bases. This CDR3 spans 15 amino acids. J was trimmed by 2 bases and V by 8 bases; bases with no gene match: 10. Germline V gives CDR1 ENHRY, CDR2 SYGVKD. CDR3 in amino acids: CAISPTGGGQETQYF. The CDR3 DNA sequence: TGTGCCATCTCCCCGACGGGGGGGGGACAAGAGACCCAGTACTTC.

This chain joins TRBV7-2 and TRBJ2-1; a possible D gene is TRBD1 (6 bases). This CDR3 is 16 amino acids long. V lost 5 bases, J lost 0 bases, and 14 bases lay in between. CDR1 and CDR2 (germline): SGHTA, FQGNSA. The CDR3 sequence is CASSLGGPRSYNEQFF. The CDR3 bases are TGTGCCAGCAGCCTAGGGGGTCCCCGCTCCTACAATGAGCAGTTCTTC.

V usage is TRBV7-9 and J usage is TRBJ1-2, with D perhaps matching TRBD1 (5 bases). CDR1 is SEHNR, CDR2 FQNEAQ, per germline (reference sequence). The CDR3 contains 13 residues. The V and J ends lost 3 bases and 2 bases respectively, with 7 bases between them. CDR3 protein: CASSFAGNYGYTF. The CDR3 DNA sequence: TGTGCCAGCAGCTTCGCAGGGAACTATGGCTACACCTTC.

V gene TRBV29-1 combines with J gene TRBJ2-1; no reliable D call. This CDR3 comprises 13 residues. CDR1 SQVTM and CDR2 ANQGSEA come from the germline V gene. V was shortened by 5 bases and J by 6 bases, with 14 bases between the two germline ends. CDR3 sequence (DNA): TGCAGCGTTCGGCCCGGATGGGGCAATGAGCAGTTCTTC. This codes for CSVRPGWGNEQFF.

This chain joins TRBV14 and TRBJ1-1; 7 bases fit TRBD1. The trim removed 1 base at V and 12 bases at J, leaving 11 bases unmatched. Per the germline V gene, CDR1 is SGHDN and CDR2 is FVKESK. This CDR3 spans 14 amino acids. The CDR3 here is CASSQATGAVGTFF. CDR3 sequence (DNA): TGTGCCAGCAGCCAAGCCACAGGGGCCGTCGGAACTTTCTTT.

The chain combines TRBV5-1 with TRBJ2-5; TRBD2 aligns across 7 bases. The CDR3 length is 14 residues. Looked up from germline, CDR1 is SGHRS and CDR2 is YFSETQ. Trimming removed 6 bases from V and 4 bases from J; junction bases left unmatched: 9. The CDR3 nucleotides are TGCGCCAGCACGCCCGGACTAGGGGCAGAGACCCAGTACTTC. Protein sequence: CASTPGLGAETQYF.

The gene calls are TRBV12-5 and TRBJ2-3; 10 bases match TRBD2. Germline CDR1 is LGHNT and CDR2 is FRNRAP. V shed 2 bases and J 7 bases; nucleotides not matched to a gene: 12. CDR3 length equals 17 residues. In DNA form, the CDR3 reads TGTGCTAGTGGTTTGCCCCGGCAAGCGGGGGGGCACAATACGCAGTATTTT. Amino acids: CASGLPRQAGGHNTQYF. The entire variable domain, with the rest obtained from reference TRBV12-5 and TRBJ2-3, is as follows: DARVTQTPRHKVTEMGQEVTMRCQPILGHNTVFWYRQTMMQGLELLAYFRNRAPLDDSGMPKDRFSAEMPDATLATLKIQPSEPRDSAVYFCASGLPRQAGGHNTQYFGPGTRLTVL.

This chain uses TRBV30 with TRBJ1-4, with D possibly TRBD1 on 6 matching bases. In germline, CDR1 is GTSNPN, CDR2 SVGIG (reference sequence). There are 15 residues in the CDR3. The V end lost 2 bases, the J end lost 8 bases, and 18 bases lay between the germline ends. The CDR3 DNA sequence: TGTGCCTGGAGTCCTTTACAGGGTCGGCGGGAAAAACTGTTTTTT. It yields the protein CAWSPLQGRREKLFF. Full variable domain (outside the CDR3, taken from reference TRBV30 and TRBJ1-4): SQTIHQWPATLVQPVGSPLSLECTVEGTSNPNLYWYRQAAGRGLQLLFYSVGIGQISSEVPQNLSASRPQDRQFILSSKKLLLSDSGFYLCAWSPLQGRREKLFFGSGTQLSVL.

This clone was observed a few times. CDR3 nucleotide sequence: TGTGCCAGTAGCGGGTTTTCTGGAAACACCATATATTTT. Its translation: CASSGFSGNTIYF. The chain combines TRBV19 with TRBJ1-3; no reliable D call. Germline V lookup: CDR1 LNHDA, CDR2 SQIVND (reference sequence). The CDR3 extends over 13 amino acids. The V and J ends lost 6 bases and 1 base respectively, with 7 bases between them.

This clone was seen just once. The rearrangement uses TRBV28 and TRBJ1-2, with D possibly TRBD1 on 6 matching bases. V lost 7 bases to trimming and J lost 1 base, with 13 bases between them. Germline CDR1 and CDR2: MDHEN and SYDVKM. This CDR3 has 14 residues. CDR3 loop: CASNSGGSNYGYTF. In DNA form, the CDR3 reads TGTGCCAGCAACTCCGGGGGCAGTAACTATGGCTACACCTTC.

The chain carries TRBV5-4 and TRBJ2-7, with D perhaps assigned TRBD1 or TRBD2 (5 bases each). Trimming removed 4 bases from V and 0 bases from J, with 14 bases in between. This CDR3 comprises 15 residues. Germline loops: CDR1 SGHNT, CDR2 YYREEE (reference sequence). Written as DNA, the CDR3 is TGTGCCAGCAGCCAGGGACCTACGAGCTCCTACGAGCAGTACTTC. Translation: CASSQGPTSSYEQYF.

The V and J genes are TRBV5-1 and TRBJ1-6; 11 bases match TRBD1. Germline CDR1 and CDR2: SGHRS and YFSETQ. The CDR3 totals 17 residues. Trimming removed 3 bases from V and 8 bases from J; junction bases left unmatched: 10. CDR3 amino acids: CASSSGTGGAADSPLHF. CDR3 DNA: TGCGCCAGCAGCTCCGGGACAGGGGGTGCGGCTGATTCACCCCTCCACTTT.

The chain links TRBV6-5 to TRBJ2-7, with TRBD1 matching 7 bases. Germline CDR1 and CDR2: MNHEY and SVGAGI. The CDR3 consists of 13 residues. The junction had 9 bases not matched to a gene; V was cut back by 6 bases and J by 7 bases. CDR3 nucleotides: TGTGCCAGCAGCCCGGGACAGCCCCTGGAGCAGTACTTC. Residues: CASSPGQPLEQYF.

The chain joins TRBV4-2 to TRBJ1-4; the D is unclear. Germline assignment: CDR1 LGHNA and CDR2 YNFKEQ. The length of the CDR3 is 15 residues. Trimming took off 1 base at V and 0 bases at J, with 6 bases between the two ends. CDR3 region: CASSQGSSTNEKLFF. The DNA for the CDR3 is TGTGCCAGCAGCCAAGGGTCTTCAACTAATGAAAAACTGTTTTTT.

The J gene is TRBJ1-1, the V gene TRBV4-1; weak D call: TRBD1 (6 bases). The CDR3 has 14 residues. The germline gives CDR1 MGHRA, CDR2 YSYEKL. V was pared by 4 bases and J by 8 bases, with 17 bases between. This chain's CDR3 is CASSRNHRGPEAFF. In DNA, the CDR3 is TGCGCCAGCAGCCGAAACCACCGGGGGCCGGAAGCTTTCTTT.

The chain links TRBV7-9 to TRBJ2-2, with TRBD2 matching over 15 bases. Germline trimming cut 5 bases from V and 9 bases from J; bases unmatched to any gene: 16. The CDR3 has 19 residues. CDR1 and CDR2 (germline): SEHNR, FQNEAQ (reference sequence). The CDR3 nucleotides read TGTGCCAGCAGCGCCAGACCTGGACTAGCGGGGGGGCCTCGGCGGGAGCTGTTTTTT. This encodes CASSARPGLAGGPRRELFF. Looking up the rest from reference TRBV7-9 and TRBJ2-2 gives the full variable domain: DTGVSQNPRHKITKRGQNVTFRCDPISEHNRLYWYRQTLGQGPEFLTYFQNEAQLEKSRLLSDRFSAERPKGSFSTLEIQRTEQGDSAMYLCASSARPGLAGGPRRELFFGEGSRLTVL.

The rearrangement links TRBV28 to TRBJ1-1; 8 bases line up with TRBD1. V was clipped by 1 base and J by 0 bases; unmatched bases: 7. The germline V gene has CDR1 MDHEN and CDR2 SYDVKM. The CDR3 is 17 amino acids. The CDR3 DNA reads TGTGCCAGCAGTTTATTGGGACAGGTGGGCTTGAACACTGAAGCTTTCTTT. As protein: CASSLLGQVGLNTEAFF.

The chain is built from TRBV27 and TRBJ1-3, with TRBD1 matching over 7 bases. Germline V lookup: CDR1 MNHEY, CDR2 SMNVEV (reference sequence). The CDR3 runs to 16 residues. Trimming took 3 bases from V and 4 from J; bases not matched to a gene: 9. The CDR3 nucleotides are TGTGCCAGCAGTTTTTTCGGGACAGCACAGGGAAACACCATATATTTT. Protein: CASSFFGTAQGNTIYF.

The V call is TRBV2, the J call TRBJ1-1, with a tentative D call TRBD1 (5 bases). V was clipped by 10 bases and J by 3 bases, with 9 bases between them. The CDR3 totals 11 residues. Germline values: CDR1 SNHLY, CDR2 FYNNEI. CDR3 in DNA: TGTGCCACCGGGACGTACACTGAAGCTTTCTTT. Its protein is CATGTYTEAFF.